The entry below describes one TCR beta chain. The antigen is unknown. This CDR3 comprises 13 residues. The germline V gene encodes CDR1 ENHRY and CDR2 SYGVKD. V lost 11 bases to trimming and J lost 7 bases; unmatched junction nucleotides: 6. The sample is drawn from a study of OX40 agonist ivuxolimab in advanced cancers. In the study overall: There were three patients with partial responses, one having hepatocellular carcinoma and two cutaneous melanoma. Study conclusions and caveats: Within 6 weeks, CD4+ and CD8+ blood T cells expanded clonally at 0.1 to 3.0 mg/kg.

The sampling schedule covered blood at baseline, cycle 4 day 1, and cycle 7 day 1. The table came from immunoSEQ multiplex PCR; TCRdb's copy has only in-frame clones and leaves some out. The sample contains 63,000 or so clones, approximately 90% of which appear only once. Specimen: CD4+ or CD8+ T cells sorted from blood, collected in a trial of the OX40 agonist ivuxolimab. The sequence was obtained from an adult with an advanced solid tumor such as melanoma, head and neck, liver or kidney cancer. V is TRBV10-3 and J is TRBJ1-6, with TRBD1 identical over 9 bases. The CDR3 DNA reads as TGTGCCGCCGCCGGGACAGGGAATTCACCCCTCCACTTT. This sequence encodes CAAAGTGNSPLHF.